This is a list of T cell receptor beta chains from one sample in a study of cytomegalovirus exposure and HLA in healthy donors. The method was immunoSEQ multiplex PCR; TCRdb's version includes in-frame clones alone and lacks a portion of them. The sample has about 41,000 clones. Sequenced material: PBMCs. The receptor source for this set is a man younger than 40 in good health and CMV-seronegative. Both conserved end residues are part of each CDR3. D genes are given only for firm matches.

J gene: TRBJ1-1; V gene: TRBV25-1; CDR3 length: 13; D gene: TRBD1; CDR3 DNA: TGTGCCAGCAGTGGAACAGGGGCAGTTGAAGCTTTCTTT; CDR3 protein: CASSGTGAVEAFF
J gene: TRBJ2-7; V gene: TRBV7-8; CDR3 length: 14; D gene: .; CDR3 DNA: TGTGCCAGCAGCTATGGGACTCCCGCCTACGAGCAGTACTTC; CDR3 protein: CASSYGTPAYEQYF
J gene: TRBJ2-7; V gene: TRBV6-1; CDR3 length: 11; D gene: .; CDR3 DNA: TGTGCCAGAAGGGACACCTACGAGCAGTACTTC; CDR3 protein: CARRDTYEQYF
J gene: TRBJ2-2; V gene: TRBV2; CDR3 length: 14; D gene: .; CDR3 DNA: TGTGCCAGCAGTGGTCAGGGATACACCGGGGAGCTGTTTTTT; CDR3 protein: CASSGQGYTGELFF
J gene: TRBJ1-1; V gene: TRBV5-4; CDR3 length: 13; D gene: TRBD1; CDR3 DNA: TGTGCCAGCAGCAGAGGGGGCTTCACTGAAGCTTTCTTT; CDR3 protein: CASSRGGFTEAFF
J gene: TRBJ2-1; V gene: TRBV5-6; CDR3 length: 12; D gene: .; CDR3 DNA: TGTGCCAGCAGCTCACAGGACAATGAGCAGTTCTTC; CDR3 protein: CASSSQDNEQFF
J gene: TRBJ2-2; V gene: TRBV7-6; CDR3 length: 13; D gene: .; CDR3 DNA: TGTGCCAGCAGTTCAATGGCCACCGGGGAGCTGTTTTTT; CDR3 protein: CASSSMATGELFF
J gene: TRBJ2-1; V gene: TRBV25-1; CDR3 length: 16; D gene: TRBD2; CDR3 DNA: TGTGCCAGCAGTGATTTTAGTAGCGGGATTAACAATGAGCAGTTCTTC; CDR3 protein: CASSDFSSGINNEQFF
J gene: TRBJ1-2; V gene: TRBV7-8; CDR3 length: 14; D gene: .; CDR3 DNA: TGTGCCAGCAGCTTGGTCAGGTCGAACTATGGCTACACCTTC; CDR3 protein: CASSLVRSNYGYTF
J gene: TRBJ1-2; V gene: TRBV18; CDR3 length: 14; D gene: TRBD1; CDR3 DNA: TGTGCCAGCTCCCCCGGACAGGGGGACTATGGCTACACCTTC; CDR3 protein: CASSPGQGDYGYTF
J gene: TRBJ2-7; V gene: TRBV4-3; CDR3 length: 15; D gene: .; CDR3 DNA: TGCGCCAGCAGCCGCGCGACAACATACGCCTACGAGCAGTACTTC; CDR3 protein: CASSRATTYAYEQYF
J gene: TRBJ1-1; V gene: TRBV29-1; CDR3 length: 13; D gene: .; CDR3 DNA: TGCAGCGTTGAAGATTTTAGGGACAACCCGGCTTTCTTT; CDR3 protein: CSVEDFRDNPAFF
J gene: TRBJ1-5; V gene: TRBV5-1; CDR3 length: 15; D gene: .; CDR3 DNA: TGCGCCAGCGCCGCAGGGGCAGGGGAAAATCAGCCCCAGCATTTT; CDR3 protein: CASAAGAGENQPQHF
J gene: TRBJ1-1; V gene: TRBV6-4; CDR3 length: 15; D gene: .; CDR3 DNA: TGTGCCAGCAGACCCCAGGGACTTAAAGACACTGAAGCTTTCTTT; CDR3 protein: CASRPQGLKDTEAFF
J gene: TRBJ2-7; V gene: TRBV7-6; CDR3 length: 12; D gene: .; CDR3 DNA: TGTGCCAGCAGCTCCCTCGAGGGCGAGCAGTACTTC; CDR3 protein: CASSSLEGEQYF
J gene: TRBJ1-1; V gene: TRBV11-2; CDR3 length: 14; D gene: .; CDR3 DNA: TGTGCCAGCAGCGCTACACGGGGAGGCACTGAAGCTTTCTTT; CDR3 protein: CASSATRGGTEAFF
J gene: TRBJ1-6; V gene: TRBV4-3; CDR3 length: 14; D gene: TRBD1; CDR3 DNA: TGCGCCTGCATTGAAGGGGGCGAAAATTCACCCCTCCACTTT; CDR3 protein: CACIEGGENSPLHF
J gene: TRBJ1-1; V gene: TRBV7-2; CDR3 length: 14; D gene: .; CDR3 DNA: TGTGCCAGCAGCTTAGTAAACGGGAACACTGAAGCTTTCTTT; CDR3 protein: CASSLVNGNTEAFF
J gene: TRBJ2-5; V gene: TRBV5-4; CDR3 length: 16; D gene: TRBD1; CDR3 DNA: TGTGCCAGCAGCGATCCCGCTAGGGGGCCGGGAGAGACCCAGTACTTC; CDR3 protein: CASSDPARGPGETQYF
J gene: TRBJ1-6; V gene: TRBV6-5; CDR3 length: 14; D gene: TRBD1; CDR3 DNA: TGTGCCAGCACTTCGGACAGGGGTTATTCACCCCTCCACTTT; CDR3 protein: CASTSDRGYSPLHF
J gene: TRBJ1-5; V gene: TRBV2; CDR3 length: 14; D gene: TRBD1; CDR3 DNA: TGTGCCAGCAATCCGACAGGGATAAATCAGCCCCAGCATTTT; CDR3 protein: CASNPTGINQPQHF
J gene: TRBJ1-2; V gene: TRBV5-1; CDR3 length: 14; D gene: .; CDR3 DNA: TGCGCCAGCAGCATTACAGGGAGGGACTATGGCTACACCTTC; CDR3 protein: CASSITGRDYGYTF
J gene: TRBJ2-2; V gene: TRBV27; CDR3 length: 15; D gene: .; CDR3 DNA: TGTGCCAGCAGTCGACGACAGGCGAACACCGGGGAGCTGTTTTTT; CDR3 protein: CASSRRQANTGELFF
J gene: TRBJ2-5; V gene: TRBV7-9; CDR3 length: 15; D gene: .; CDR3 DNA: TGTGCCAGCAGCCATACCTGGGGCTTCCAAGAGACCCAGTACTTC; CDR3 protein: CASSHTWGFQETQYF
J gene: TRBJ2-5; V gene: TRBV27; CDR3 length: 13; D gene: .; CDR3 DNA: TGTGCCAGCAGTTTAGCCAGTACGGAGACCCAGTACTTC; CDR3 protein: CASSLASTETQYF
J gene: TRBJ1-4; V gene: TRBV11-1; CDR3 length: 14; D gene: TRBD1; CDR3 DNA: TGTGCCAGCAGCCCCGGACAGGGGGATGAAAAACTGTTTTTT; CDR3 protein: CASSPGQGDEKLFF
J gene: TRBJ1-2; V gene: TRBV6-6; CDR3 length: 13; D gene: .; CDR3 DNA: TGTGCCAGCAGCAACAGGGATCTCTATGGCTACACCTTC; CDR3 protein: CASSNRDLYGYTF
J gene: TRBJ1-2; V gene: TRBV2; CDR3 length: 13; D gene: .; CDR3 DNA: TGTGCCAGCATGGTTGGGGCGGACTATGGCTACACCTTC; CDR3 protein: CASMVGADYGYTF
J gene: TRBJ1-1; V gene: TRBV19; CDR3 length: 14; D gene: TRBD1; CDR3 DNA: TGTGCCAGTAGTGACAGGGGGCGCGACACTGAAGCTTTCTTT; CDR3 protein: CASSDRGRDTEAFF
J gene: TRBJ1-5; V gene: TRBV7-2; CDR3 length: 14; D gene: .; CDR3 DNA: TGTGCCAGCAGGTTAGGCGAGTCGTTTCAGCCCCAGCATTTT; CDR3 protein: CASRLGESFQPQHF
J gene: TRBJ2-5; V gene: TRBV18; CDR3 length: 16; D gene: TRBD1; CDR3 DNA: TGTGCCAGCTCACCACTAGGGACAGGATACCAAGAGACCCAGTACTTC; CDR3 protein: CASSPLGTGYQETQYF
J gene: TRBJ2-5; V gene: TRBV7-9; CDR3 length: 15; D gene: .; CDR3 DNA: TGTGCCAGCAGCTTTTCCGCCTCACCCCAAGAGATCCAGTACTTC; CDR3 protein: CASSFSASPQEIQYF
J gene: TRBJ2-7; V gene: TRBV27; CDR3 length: 14; D gene: TRBD2; CDR3 DNA: TGTGCCAGCAGTTTCCGGGGGGACGTCTACGAGCAGTACTTC; CDR3 protein: CASSFRGDVYEQYF
J gene: TRBJ1-2; V gene: TRBV7-2; CDR3 length: 16; D gene: .; CDR3 DNA: TGTGCCAGCAGCTTAGTCATAGGGGGTTTATACTATGGCTACACCTTC; CDR3 protein: CASSLVIGGLYYGYTF
J gene: TRBJ1-6; V gene: TRBV4-1; CDR3 length: 17; D gene: TRBD1; CDR3 DNA: TGCGCCAGCAGCCAAGATTTCAGGGGGCGCTGGAATTCACCCCTCCACTTT; CDR3 protein: CASSQDFRGRWNSPLHF
J gene: TRBJ1-2; V gene: TRBV18; CDR3 length: 14; D gene: TRBD1; CDR3 DNA: TGTGCCAGCTCACGGGACAGTTTTAACTATGGCTACACCTTC; CDR3 protein: CASSRDSFNYGYTF
J gene: TRBJ2-4; V gene: TRBV5-6; CDR3 length: 11; D gene: .; CDR3 DNA: TGTGCCAGCAGCTTAGGGGGCATTCAGTACTTC; CDR3 protein: CASSLGGIQYF
J gene: TRBJ2-5; V gene: TRBV5-1; CDR3 length: 13; D gene: TRBD1; CDR3 DNA: TGCGCCAGCAGCTGGGACAGCCAAGAGACCCAGTACTTC; CDR3 protein: CASSWDSQETQYF
J gene: TRBJ1-5; V gene: TRBV19; CDR3 length: 15; D gene: .; CDR3 DNA: TGTGCCAGTAGTATAATATCGGGGAGCAATCAGCCCCAGCATTTT; CDR3 protein: CASSIISGSNQPQHF
J gene: TRBJ2-7; V gene: TRBV5-1; CDR3 length: 15; D gene: TRBD1; CDR3 DNA: TGCGCCAGCAGCCAGGGACAGGCTAGCTCCTACGAGCAGTACTTC; CDR3 protein: CASSQGQASSYEQYF
J gene: TRBJ2-5; V gene: TRBV10-2; CDR3 length: 17; D gene: .; CDR3 DNA: TGCGCCAGCAGTGAGTTTGGGTGGCGGATGGCCCAAGAGACCCAGTACTTC; CDR3 protein: CASSEFGWRMAQETQYF
J gene: TRBJ1-2; V gene: TRBV5-1; CDR3 length: 15; D gene: .; CDR3 DNA: TGCGCCAGCAGCTTGTCACCAGGGAACGCTTATGGCTACACCTTC; CDR3 protein: CASSLSPGNAYGYTF
J gene: TRBJ2-7; V gene: TRBV5-5; CDR3 length: 14; D gene: .; CDR3 DNA: TGTGCCAGCAGCTTGTGGGGAGAAAGGGACGAGCAGTACTTC; CDR3 protein: CASSLWGERDEQYF
J gene: TRBJ2-2; V gene: TRBV2; CDR3 length: 14; D gene: .; CDR3 DNA: TGTGCCAGCATTCCAGGGGTTTCCACCGGGGAGCTGTTTTTT; CDR3 protein: CASIPGVSTGELFF
J gene: TRBJ1-3; V gene: TRBV10-3; CDR3 length: 15; D gene: .; CDR3 DNA: TGTGCCATCAGTGAACCCGCGGGGGTGGGAAACAACATATATTTT; CDR3 protein: CAISEPAGVGNNIYF
J gene: TRBJ2-3; V gene: TRBV7-2; CDR3 length: 15; D gene: .; CDR3 DNA: TGTGCCAGCAGCTTAACTGGGAGCCGCACAGATACGCAGTATTTT; CDR3 protein: CASSLTGSRTDTQYF
J gene: TRBJ2-2; V gene: TRBV5-6; CDR3 length: 15; D gene: .; CDR3 DNA: TGTGCCAGCAGCTTGGGCGGGACGAACACCGGGGAGCTGTTTTTT; CDR3 protein: CASSLGGTNTGELFF
J gene: TRBJ1-2; V gene: TRBV5-6; CDR3 length: 12; D gene: TRBD1; CDR3 DNA: TGTGCCAGCAGCACAGGGGATTATGGCTACACCTTC; CDR3 protein: CASSTGDYGYTF
J gene: TRBJ2-7; V gene: TRBV30; CDR3 length: 11; D gene: .; CDR3 DNA: TGTGCCTGGGCAGGGGTCTACGAGCAGTACTTC; CDR3 protein: CAWAGVYEQYF
J gene: TRBJ1-2; V gene: TRBV27; CDR3 length: 15; D gene: .; CDR3 DNA: TGTGCCAGCAGTTTATCTCACAGGGACCCGTTTGGCTACACCTTC; CDR3 protein: CASSLSHRDPFGYTF
J gene: TRBJ2-2; V gene: TRBV2; CDR3 length: 16; D gene: TRBD2; CDR3 DNA: TGTGCCAGCAGTGTCACCCCTAGCGGGGGGCGGGGGGAGCTGTTTTTT; CDR3 protein: CASSVTPSGGRGELFF